This T cell receptor (beta chain) comes out of a study of blood T cell repertoires in COVID-19. Germline V gives CDR1 SEHNR, CDR2 FQNEAQ (reference sequence). V lost 5 bases and J lost 2, with 9 bases in between. The CDR3 is made up of 14 amino acids. Method: immunoSEQ multiplex PCR; TCRdb's copy keeps in-frame clones and lacks some. The data hold about 300,000 clones, with 88% observed a single time. The receptor's source is a woman aged 25 to 39 with COVID-19, enrolled during active disease. This chain joins TRBV7-9 and TRBJ2-2; D possibly corresponds to TRBD1 (6 bases). Sequencing was performed on peripheral blood. CDR3 bases: TGTGCCAGCAGCCGGACAGTTAACACCGGGGAGCTGTTTTTT. Encoded protein: CASSRTVNTGELFF.